A selection of T cell receptor beta chains follows, all from one sample in a study of blood T cell repertoires in COVID-19. Sequencing used immunoSEQ multiplex PCR; TCRdb keeps in-frame clones, though not all of them. The data contain a few hundred thousand clones, approximately 90% of them singletons. Sequencing used peripheral blood. All receptors come from a man aged 50 to 60 with COVID-19, enrolled during active disease. CDR3s include the opening cysteine and the closing phenylalanine or tryptophan. Fields, in order: clone size, V gene, CDR3 length, J gene, D gene, CDR3 protein, CDR3 DNA. D genes are given only for firm matches. Size is omitted from some rows. Given values are once, few, many or a class for expanded clones.

-,TRBV2,14,TRBJ2-1,TRBD2,CASSTSGGVDEQFF,TGTGCCAGCAGTACTAGCGGGGGGGTTGACGAGCAGTTCTTC
-,TRBV6-6,16,TRBJ2-7,TRBD2,CASSYPGTRALGEQYF,TGTGCCAGCAGTTACCCCGGGACTAGAGCCCTCGGCGAGCAGTACTTC
-,TRBV15,14,TRBJ1-5,-,CATSTQPGRQPQHF,TGTGCCACCAGCACGCAACCAGGGCGCCAGCCCCAGCATTTT
-,TRBV7-3,18,TRBJ2-1,TRBD2,CASSLTSGSKSAANEQFF,TGTGCCAGCAGCTTAACTAGCGGGAGTAAGAGTGCCGCGAATGAGCAGTTCTTC
-,TRBV15,15,TRBJ2-7,-,CATSREGGSSYEQYF,TGTGCCACCAGCAGAGAAGGTGGGAGCTCCTACGAGCAGTACTTC
-,TRBV6-6,14,TRBJ2-7,-,CASSPEDSSYEQYF,TGTGCCAGCAGTCCAGAGGACAGCTCCTACGAGCAGTACTTC
-,TRBV2,15,TRBJ2-6,-,CASSENPSGANVLTF,TGTGCCAGCAGTGAAAATCCATCTGGGGCCAACGTCCTGACTTTC
once,TRBV6-6,16,TRBJ1-2,TRBD1,CASSFWWDRNDYGYTF,TGTGCCAGCAGCTTCTGGTGGGACAGGAACGACTATGGCTACACCTTC
-,TRBV3-1/TRBV3-2,14,TRBJ1-5,TRBD1,CASSPGQGRQPQHF,TGTGCCAGCAGCCCGGGACAGGGGAGGCAGCCCCAGCATTTT
-,TRBV7-3,14,TRBJ2-3,-,CASSFGGTELGLYF,TGTGCCAGCAGCTTCGGCGGGACGGAGCTTGGTCTGTATTTT
few,TRBV19,16,TRBJ1-5,-,CASSMKTGVGNQPQHF,TGTGCCAGTAGTATGAAGACAGGAGTGGGCAATCAGCCCCAGCATTTT
-,TRBV6-2/TRBV6-3,16,TRBJ2-3,TRBD2,CASSYSRGLAGDTQYF,TGTGCCAGCAGTTACTCGAGGGGACTAGCGGGGGATACGCAGTATTTT
-,TRBV30,13,TRBJ1-6,-,CAWRSAINSPLHF,TGTGCCTGGAGGTCTGCGATTAATTCACCCCTCCACTTT
-,TRBV7-2,14,TRBJ2-2,-,CASSLGQNTGELFF,TGTGCCAGCAGCTTGGGACAAAACACCGGGGAGCTGTTTTTT
-,TRBV19,15,TRBJ1-6,TRBD1,CASSVDRGPNSPLHF,TGTGCCAGTAGTGTTGACAGGGGGCCTAATTCACCCCTCCACTTT
-,TRBV25-1,12,TRBJ1-4,-,CAAGGRLEKLFF,TGTGCCGCGGGGGGGCGGCTTGAAAAACTGTTTTTT
-,TRBV7-3,13,TRBJ2-1,-,CASSLGAYNEQFF,TGTGCCAGCAGCCTAGGGGCTTATAATGAGCAGTTCTTC
-,TRBV7-9,13,TRBJ2-3,-,CASSLEPSGTQYF,TGTGCCAGCAGCTTAGAACCCTCCGGTACGCAGTATTTT
-,TRBV3-1/TRBV3-2,15,TRBJ2-3,-,CASRHSGLGADTQYF,TGTGCCAGCAGACATAGCGGCCTGGGCGCAGATACGCAGTATTTT
-,TRBV4-2,15,TRBJ1-1,TRBD1,CASSQDLGTGLEAFF,TGTGCCAGCAGCCAAGATCTCGGGACAGGGCTGGAAGCTTTCTTT
-,TRBV19,16,TRBJ1-2,TRBD1,CASSSDGTGVNYGYTF,TGTGCCAGTAGTAGCGATGGGACAGGGGTCAACTATGGCTACACCTTC
-,TRBV9,16,TRBJ2-5,-,CASSVGDLGFQETQYF,TGTGCCAGCAGCGTGGGGGACTTAGGGTTTCAAGAGACCCAGTACTTC
few,TRBV6-5,12,TRBJ2-7,-,CASHDRLDEQYF,TGTGCCAGCCACGACAGGCTAGACGAGCAGTACTTC
-,TRBV7-3,18,TRBJ2-2,-,CASSLIPMAGANTGELFF,TGTGCCAGCAGCTTAATCCCTATGGCAGGGGCGAACACCGGGGAGCTGTTTTTT
once,TRBV28,15,TRBJ2-5,-,CASHPAGTFQETQYF,TGTGCCAGCCACCCCGCCGGTACGTTCCAAGAGACCCAGTACTTC
-,TRBV3-1/TRBV3-2,12,TRBJ2-7,-,CASSLPRGEQYF,TGTGCCAGCAGCCTCCCCCGGGGGGAGCAGTACTTC
-,TRBV4-2,15,TRBJ1-4,TRBD1,CASSPRQGRDEKLFF,TGTGCCAGCAGCCCCCGACAGGGACGGGATGAAAAACTGTTTTTT
-,TRBV5-1,14,TRBJ2-7,TRBD1,CASSSGTGGSEQYF,TGCGCCAGCAGCTCCGGGACAGGGGGTTCCGAGCAGTACTTC
few,TRBV12-3/TRBV12-4,13,TRBJ1-1,TRBD1,CASLGQANTEAFF,TGTGCCAGCCTTGGACAGGCGAACACTGAAGCTTTCTTT
-,TRBV19,15,TRBJ2-5,TRBD1,CASGRQGGVQETQYF,TGTGCCAGTGGAAGACAGGGGGGGGTTCAAGAGACCCAGTACTTC
once,TRBV19,13,TRBJ1-1,TRBD1,CASSDRGNAEAFF,TGTGCCAGTAGCGACAGGGGTAATGCTGAAGCTTTCTTT
-,TRBV5-5,14,TRBJ1-5,TRBD1,CASSSTGLDQPQHF,TGTGCCAGCAGCTCGACAGGGCTCGATCAGCCCCAGCATTTT
-,TRBV9,15,TRBJ2-7,TRBD1,CASSAQPTGSYEQYF,TGTGCCAGCAGCGCCCAACCGACAGGGAGCTACGAGCAGTACTTC
once,TRBV19,17,TRBJ1-4,-,CASTLSSPAATNEKLFF,TGTGCCAGTACCCTCTCCTCCCCCGCAGCAACTAATGAAAAACTGTTTTTT
-,TRBV6-6,15,TRBJ1-1,-,CASSYSMGGNTEAFF,TGTGCCAGCAGTTACTCGATGGGGGGGAACACTGAAGCTTTCTTT
-,TRBV28,14,TRBJ1-2,-,CASSVAGSNYGYTF,TGTGCCAGCAGCGTGGCAGGGTCTAACTATGGCTACACCTTC
-,TRBV7-8,15,TRBJ1-2,-,CASSLDPGGPRGYTF,TGTGCCAGCAGCTTAGATCCCGGGGGGCCTCGGGGCTACACCTTC